This T cell receptor beta chain was retrieved from a study of regulatory T cells in long-lasting Graves disease. This clonotype was counted ten times or more. Its antigen is unknown. Germline V gives CDR1 SGHTA, CDR2 FQGNSA. The CDR3 has 11 amino acids. Time point meaning: newly diagnosed GD, antithyroid drugs for less than 3 months. PBMCs were the source of the RNA used for TCR sequencing. Guidelines of the American Thyroid Association were used to diagnose Graves' disease. Study findings and constraints: Persistent disease exhibited a predilection for TRBV28, TRBJ1-2 and TRBJ2-5.

Combining iRepertoire HTBI primers with Arm-PCR of CDR3 regions, the authors built TCR beta libraries. Each CDR3 protein gets one entry after TCRdb re-called the multiplex PCR reads with MiXCR. The sample carries 400,000 to 550,000 distinct CDR3 sequences, less than 20% recorded once. These same data were also listed under a study on T cells in Graves' hyperthyroidism and ophthalmopathy. According to that study: Recently diagnosed hyperthyroidism of less than 2 months' duration affected patients aged 18 to 65.

The sequencing used peripheral blood mononuclear cells (PBMCs), collected at new diagnosis, from a patient treated with antithyroid drugs. The V and J genes are TRBV7-2 and TRBJ2-3; D may be TRBD2 (5 bases). The J call could be wrong; TRBJ2-5 is a better fit for the DNA end. This receptor was obtained from a woman aged 18-29 years with Graves disease. The chain's CDR3 is CASSFRDYQYF. Written as DNA, the CDR3 is TGTGCCAGCAGCTTCCGGGATTACCAGTACTTC.